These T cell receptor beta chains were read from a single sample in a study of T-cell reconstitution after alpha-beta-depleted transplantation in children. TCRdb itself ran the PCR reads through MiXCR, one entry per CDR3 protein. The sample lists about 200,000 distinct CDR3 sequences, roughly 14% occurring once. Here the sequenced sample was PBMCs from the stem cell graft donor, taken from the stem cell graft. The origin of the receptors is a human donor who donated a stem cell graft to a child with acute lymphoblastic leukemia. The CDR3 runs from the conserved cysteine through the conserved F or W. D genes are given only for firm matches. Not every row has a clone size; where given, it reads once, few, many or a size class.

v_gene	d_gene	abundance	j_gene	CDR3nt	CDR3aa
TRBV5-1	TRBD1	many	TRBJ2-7	TGCGCCAGCAGCGCCATAGACAGGGGGGCCTCCTACGAGCAGTACTTC	CASSAIDRGASYEQYF
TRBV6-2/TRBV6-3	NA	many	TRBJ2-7	TGTGCCAGCAGTTACGACACGTTCTACGAGCAGTACTTC	CASSYDTFYEQYF
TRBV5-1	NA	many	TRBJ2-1	TGCGCCAGCAGCTTCGCGGACGACAATGAGCAGTTCTTC	CASSFADDNEQFF
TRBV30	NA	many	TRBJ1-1	TGTGCCTGGAGCCTTCAGGAATGGGGCACTGAAGCTTTCTTT	CAWSLQEWGTEAFF
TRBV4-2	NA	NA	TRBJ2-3	TGTGCCAGCAGCCAAGATCTCAAGCTTAAGCGCACAGATACGCAGTATTTT	CASSQDLKLKRTDTQYF
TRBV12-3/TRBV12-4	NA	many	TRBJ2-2	TGTGCCAGCAGTTTAAGGTCCCTAGCGATTCTCGGGGAGCTGTTTTTT	CASSLRSLAILGELFF
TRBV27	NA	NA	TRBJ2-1	TGTGCCGCAAGGATCGGTAAGGTGCAGTTCTTC	CAARIGKVQFF
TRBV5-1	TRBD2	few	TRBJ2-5	TGCGCCAGCAGCACCGGGCCGGGGGGGACCCAGTACTTC	CASSTGPGGTQYF
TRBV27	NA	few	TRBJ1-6	TGTGCCAGCGGGTACCCCTCCTATAATTCACCCCTCCACTTT	CASGYPSYNSPLHF
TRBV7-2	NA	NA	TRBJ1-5	TGTGCCAGCAGCCTGCTCGGGGGTCCGGGACAGCCCCAGCATTTT	CASSLLGGPGQPQHF
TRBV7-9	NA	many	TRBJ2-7	TGTGCCAGCAGCTTAGGGGCGCGGGAGCAGTACTTC	CASSLGAREQYF
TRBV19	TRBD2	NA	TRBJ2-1	TGTGCCAGTAGTATTCGGCTAGCGGGATCCCCCAATGAGCAGTTCTTC	CASSIRLAGSPNEQFF
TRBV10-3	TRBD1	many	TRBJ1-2	TGTGCCATCAGTGAGTCGACGGGACAGGCCTATGGCTACACCTTC	CAISESTGQAYGYTF
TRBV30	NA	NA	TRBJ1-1	TGTGCCTGCCGTCTAGGGGGGGTCGCTGAAGCTTTCTTT	CACRLGGVAEAFF
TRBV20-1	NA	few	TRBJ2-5	TGCAGTGCTAGGGCCCTCGGGACGCCGGCGATGACCCAGTACTTC	CSARALGTPAMTQYF
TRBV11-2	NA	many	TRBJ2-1	TGTGCCAGCAGCCACGATTACAATGAGCAGTTCTTC	CASSHDYNEQFF
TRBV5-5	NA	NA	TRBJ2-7	TGTGCCAGCAGCCATTGGACCAGCTGGCACGAGCAGTACTTC	CASSHWTSWHEQYF
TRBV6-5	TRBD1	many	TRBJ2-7	TGTGCCAGCAGTTACTCAGGGGGCCAATCGCTCGAGCAGTACTTC	CASSYSGGQSLEQYF
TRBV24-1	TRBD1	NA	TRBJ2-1	TGTGCCACCACAGGGGGCTTAGAGAATGAGCAGTTCTTC	CATTGGLENEQFF
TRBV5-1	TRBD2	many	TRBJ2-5	TGCGCCAGCAGCCTGAACCTAGCGGGTGAGACCCAGTACTTC	CASSLNLAGETQYF
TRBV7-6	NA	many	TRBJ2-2	TGTGCCAGCAGCTTAGGCCCTCTCTCGCTGAGGAACACCGGGGAGCTGTTTTTT	CASSLGPLSLRNTGELFF
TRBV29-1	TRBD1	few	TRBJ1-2	TGCAGCGTTGCGCCTCGACAGGGAGAACTATATGGCTACACCTTC	CSVAPRQGELYGYTF
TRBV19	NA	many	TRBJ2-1	TGTGCCAGTACCACGACAGTGTACAATGAGCAGTTCTTC	CASTTTVYNEQFF
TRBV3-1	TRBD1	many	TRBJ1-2	TGTGCCAGCAGCCTCACAACAGGGGGAGTAGGTGGCTACACCTTC	CASSLTTGGVGGYTF
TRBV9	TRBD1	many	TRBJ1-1	TGTGCCAGCACGGCAGGGGGGAACACTGAAGCTTTCTTT	CASTAGGNTEAFF
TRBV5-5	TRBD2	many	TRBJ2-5	TGTGCCAGCACATGGGTAGCGGGAGTAGAGACCCAGTACTTC	CASTWVAGVETQYF
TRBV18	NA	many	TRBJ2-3	TGTGCCAGCTCAGACCCGGCGGATACGCAGTATTTT	CASSDPADTQYF
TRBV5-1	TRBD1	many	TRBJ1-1	TGCGCCAGCAGCTGGGGACAGGGGGCGGAAAACACTGAAGCTTTCTTT	CASSWGQGAENTEAFF
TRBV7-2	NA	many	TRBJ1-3	TGTGCCAGCAGCTTAGGAGGCCAATCCAGAAACACCATATATTTT	CASSLGGQSRNTIYF
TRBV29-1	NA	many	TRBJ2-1	TGCAGCGGTGTCCCGTGGGTGGTAGCCTCCAAGGGAAATGAGCAGTTCTTC	CSGVPWVVASKGNEQFF
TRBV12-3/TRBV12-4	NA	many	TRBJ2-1	TGTGCCAGCAGTTCTAGCTCAACCGAGGGCAATGAGCAGTTCTTC	CASSSSSTEGNEQFF
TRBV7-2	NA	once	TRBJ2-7	TGTGCCAGCAGCTTAGTAAATAGCCCTAACCTTTACGAGCAGTACTTC	CASSLVNSPNLYEQYF
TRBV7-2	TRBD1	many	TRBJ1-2	TGTGCCAGCAGCTTGATGGGACAGGGGGAATCTGGCTACACCTTC	CASSLMGQGESGYTF
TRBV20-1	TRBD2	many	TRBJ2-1	TGCAGTGCTCCTAGCGGGAGTAACTACAATGAGCAGTTCTTC	CSAPSGSNYNEQFF
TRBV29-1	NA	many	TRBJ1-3	TGCAGCGTTGAGATAAGTTCGGCAGGAAGAAACACCATATATTTT	CSVEISSAGRNTIYF
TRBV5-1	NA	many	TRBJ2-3	TGCGCCAGCAGCTTGGACAGGTTTTCTAGCACAGATACGCAGTATTTT	CASSLDRFSSTDTQYF
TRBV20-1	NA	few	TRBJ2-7	TGCAGTGCTAGAGACACTTCCGAAAGCTCCTACGAGCAGTACTTC	CSARDTSESSYEQYF
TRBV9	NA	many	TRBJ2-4	TGTGCCAGCAGCGTAGTAGTCCTCGGGTTTAAAAACATTCAGTACTTC	CASSVVVLGFKNIQYF
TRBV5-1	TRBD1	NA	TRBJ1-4	TGCGCCAGCAGCTTCGACAGGGTTGAAGGTGAAAAACTGTTTTTT	CASSFDRVEGEKLFF
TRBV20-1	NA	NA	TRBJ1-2	TGCAGTGCTAGGCCTCCGGGGGAAACGATGGGCTACACCTTC	CSARPPGETMGYTF
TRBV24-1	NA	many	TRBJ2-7	TGTGCCACCAGTGGTCAGGGGGGTCCCTACGAGCAGTACTTC	CATSGQGGPYEQYF
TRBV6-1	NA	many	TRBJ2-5	TGTGCCAGCAGTGAAAGTTTAAGGAGGGAAGAGACCCAGTACTTC	CASSESLRREETQYF
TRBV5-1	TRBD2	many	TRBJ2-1	TGCGCCAGCAGCGGACTAGCGGGAGGCGGGGATGAGCAGTTCTTC	CASSGLAGGGDEQFF
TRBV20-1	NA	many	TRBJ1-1	TGCAGTGCTAGAGATCAGGGGTCGAACACTGGAGCTTTCTTT	CSARDQGSNTGAFF
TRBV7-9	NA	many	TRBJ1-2	TGTGCCAGCAGCTTCTTGGCAAGGACTGTGGGCTACACCTTC	CASSFLARTVGYTF
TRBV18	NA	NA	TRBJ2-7	TGTGCCAGCTCACCAAGCCAGGCCTCCTACGAGCAGTACTTC	CASSPSQASYEQYF
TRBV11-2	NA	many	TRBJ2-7	TGTGCCAGCAGCTTAGGGATGACCAGCTCCTACGAGCAGTACTTC	CASSLGMTSSYEQYF
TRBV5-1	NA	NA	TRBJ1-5	TGCGCCAGCAGACTTAACCCTCCAGATCAGCCCCAGCATTTT	CASRLNPPDQPQHF